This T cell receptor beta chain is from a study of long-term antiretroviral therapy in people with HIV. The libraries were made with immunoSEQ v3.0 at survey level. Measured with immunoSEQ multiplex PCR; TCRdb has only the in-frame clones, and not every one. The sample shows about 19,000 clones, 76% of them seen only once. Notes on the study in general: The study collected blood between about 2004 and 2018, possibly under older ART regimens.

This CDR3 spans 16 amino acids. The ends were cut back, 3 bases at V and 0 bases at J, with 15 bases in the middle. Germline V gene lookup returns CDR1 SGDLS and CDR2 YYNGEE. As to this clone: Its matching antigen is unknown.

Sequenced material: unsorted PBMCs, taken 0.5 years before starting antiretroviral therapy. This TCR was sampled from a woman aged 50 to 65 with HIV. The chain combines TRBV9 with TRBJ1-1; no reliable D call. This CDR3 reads CASSAPKGFMNTEAFF. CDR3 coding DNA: TGTGCCAGCAGCGCACCCAAGGGATTCATGAACACTGAAGCTTTCTTT.